The next 14 T cell receptor beta chains were all read from a single sample in a study of cytomegalovirus exposure and HLA in healthy donors. PCR amplification relied on 60 Vbeta primers (plus 13 Jbeta primers). Profiled with immunoSEQ multiplex PCR; TCRdb holds only in-frame clones, not every one. The sample consists of 150,000 to 200,000 clones, around 80% of them appearing once. Sequenced input: PBMCs. The receptors here all came from a woman in her thirties or forties in good health and CMV-seronegative.

Only a few counts were recorded for this clone. V and J are TRBV30 and TRBJ2-3; D not certain. Germline values: CDR1 GTSNPN, CDR2 SVGIG (reference sequence). The CDR3 is 15 residues long. With 1 base removed from V and 1 base from J, the gap between germline ends came to 12 bases. The CDR3 here is CAWSGEFSGTDTQYF. For the CDR3, the DNA is TGTGCCTGGAGTGGCGAGTTTTCTGGCACAGATACGCAGTATTTT.

V gene TRBV19 combines with J gene TRBJ1-2; possibly TRBD1 for D (6 bases). This CDR3 spans 14 amino acids. Trimming removed 5 bases from V and 0 bases from J, with 10 bases in between. Germline V lookup: CDR1 LNHDA, CDR2 SQIVND (reference sequence). This CDR3 reads CASSVRTANYGYTF. CDR3 coding DNA: TGTGCCAGTAGTGTTCGGACAGCTAACTATGGCTACACCTTC. The whole variable domain, remainder taken from reference TRBV19 and TRBJ1-2, is DGGITQSPKYLFRKEGQNVTLSCEQNLNHDAMYWYRQDPGQGLRLIYYSQIVNDFQKGDIAEGYSVSREKKESFPLTVTSAQKNPTAFYLCASSVRTANYGYTFGSGTRLTVV.

The chain is built from TRBV10-3 and TRBJ2-2, with 11 bases matching TRBD1. The CDR3 sequence is 15 residues long. V was clipped by 10 bases and J by 6 bases; unmatched bases: 10. Germline CDR1 ENHRY, CDR2 SYGVKD. Written as DNA, the CDR3 is TGTGCCACGAAACTCGGGACAGGGGGACCCGGGGAGCTGTTTTTT. Its protein product is CATKLGTGGPGELFF.

The V gene is TRBV6-1, the J gene TRBJ1-2; 7 bases agree with TRBD1. Losses at the gene ends were 6 bases for V and 0 bases for J; bases not matched to a gene: 4. The length of the CDR3 is 14 residues. Germline lookup yields CDR1 MNHNS and CDR2 SASEGT. CDR3 loop: CASRSTGTNYGYTF. CDR3 sequence (DNA): TGTGCCAGCAGATCGACAGGGACTAACTATGGCTACACCTTC.

The DNA for the CDR3 is TGTGCCAGCACCAAGTCCCCCACCCCGGGGAATGAGCAGTTCTTC. Translation gives CASTKSPTPGNEQFF. The chain recombines TRBV7-6 with TRBJ2-1, with D possibly being TRBD2 (5 bases). The V gene's germline CDR1 is SGHVS and CDR2 FNYEAQ. The CDR3 has 15 amino acids. Trimming pared 7 bases from V and 7 bases from J, leaving 20 bases between.

This clone was counted a few times. This rearrangement joins TRBV7-8 to TRBJ2-2, with 13 positions matching TRBD2. Germline trimming cut 5 bases from V and 1 base from J; bases unmatched to any gene: 13. The CDR3 is made up of 20 amino acids. CDR1 SGHVS and CDR2 FQNEAQ come from the germline V gene. The CDR3 DNA is TGTGCCAGCAGCCCCCATAGGGGGACTAGCGGGAACCGGAACACCGGGGAGCTGTTTTTT. Protein product: CASSPHRGTSGNRNTGELFF.

This clone was seen a few times. V is TRBV27 and J is TRBJ1-5; 9 nucleotides match TRBD1. The CDR3 totals 19 residues. From germline, CDR1 is MNHEY and CDR2 SMNVEV (reference sequence). V dropped 3 bases and J dropped 0; count of bases not matched to a gene: 12. The CDR3 DNA reads TGTGCCAGCAGTTTTCTGACAGGGGGTATCGGGTATAGCAATCAGCCCCAGCATTTT. This gives the protein CASSFLTGGIGYSNQPQHF.

The chain carries TRBV25-1 and TRBJ1-1, with D hard to call. CDR1 and CDR2 (germline): MGHDK, SYGVNS. The CDR3 is 14 residues long. V dropped 7 bases and J dropped 1 base, with 13 bases sitting between them. The CDR3 nucleotides read TGTGCCAGCACGGACTTGGAGCCGAACACTGAAGCTTTCTTT. This encodes CASTDLEPNTEAFF.

In this sample, this clone turned up once. The CDR3 is CASSHAGTGVGNTIYF. CDR3 DNA sequence: TGCGCCAGCAGCCACGCCGGGACAGGGGTCGGAAACACCATATATTTT. The rearrangement joins TRBV4-3 to TRBJ1-3; 10 nucleotides align to TRBD1. V trimming: 3 bases; J trimming: 4 bases; junction bases outside the gene matches: 6. The CDR3 runs to 16 residues. Germline values: CDR1 LGHNA, CDR2 YSLEER.

The V and J genes are TRBV30 and TRBJ1-2; tentatively, D is TRBD1 (6 bases). Germline assignment: CDR1 GTSNPN and CDR2 SVGIG (reference sequence). This CDR3 is built from 15 residues. V was clipped by 4 bases and J by 5 bases, with 20 bases between them. The CDR3 region is CAWTSRGAAWYGYTF. CDR3 in DNA: TGTGCCTGGACTAGCCGGGGGGCCGCTTGGTATGGCTACACCTTC.

V usage is TRBV7-9 and J usage is TRBJ2-7, with D perhaps matching TRBD1 (6 bases). V lost 4 bases and J 3 bases, leaving 13 bases between the germline ends. This CDR3 comprises 14 residues. Per the germline V gene, CDR1 is SEHNR and CDR2 is FQNEAQ (reference sequence). CDR3 nucleotide sequence: TGTGCCAGCAGCTACCGGACAGCCTACTACGAGCAGTACGTC. Translating gives CASSYRTAYYEQYV.

The J gene is TRBJ1-4, the V gene TRBV15, with D hard to call. Trimming removed 0 bases at V and 11 bases at J, with 10 bases between. Germline V gives CDR1 LNHNV, CDR2 YYDKDF (reference sequence). The CDR3 runs to 13 residues. The CDR3 sequence is CATSRDVAGKLFF. CDR3 nucleotides: TGTGCCACCAGCAGAGATGTGGCGGGTAAACTGTTTTTT.

The rearrangement links TRBV5-5 to TRBJ2-2; 13 bases line up with TRBD2. CDR3 length equals 16 residues. CDR1 is SGHKS and CDR2 is YYEKEE in the germline V gene (reference sequence). J lost 4 bases, V lost 3 bases, and 3 bases had no gene match. CDR3: CASSSGLAGVTGELFF. The CDR3 DNA follows: TGTGCCAGCAGCTCCGGACTAGCGGGAGTCACCGGGGAGCTGTTTTTT. Filled out from reference TRBV5-5 and TRBJ2-2, the complete variable domain reads DAGVTQSPTHLIKTRGQQVTLRCSPISGHKSVSWYQQVLGQGPQFIFQYYEKEERGRGNFPDRFSARQFPNYSSELNVNALLLGDSALYLCASSSGLAGVTGELFFGEGSRLTVL.

This clone appeared a single time. V gene TRBV7-8 combines with J gene TRBJ2-7; possibly TRBD1 for D (6 bases). Germline V gene lookup returns CDR1 SGHVS and CDR2 FQNEAQ. This CDR3 spans 12 amino acids. Trimming removed 5 bases from V and 4 bases from J, with 9 bases in between. This chain's CDR3 is CASSPDRYEQYF. For the CDR3, the DNA is TGTGCCAGCAGCCCAGACAGGTACGAGCAGTACTTC.